This TCR beta chain was captured in a study of blood T cells in healthy people across ages. This CDR3 is built from 16 residues. Trimming pared 5 bases from V and 0 bases from J, leaving 16 bases between. In germline, CDR1 is LGHDT, CDR2 YNNKEL (reference sequence). It was with a sample-barcoded 5' primer and a J-beta primer mix that a second PCR of roughly 7 to 12 cycles was run. TCRdb redid the calling of the 5' RACE reads with MiXCR, one entry per CDR3 protein. The sample carries about 780,000 distinct CDR3 sequences, 60% to 80% recorded once. The gene calls are TRBV3-1 and TRBJ1-1; D is perhaps TRBD1 (5 bases). The receptor comes from a man younger than 45 in good health. The sequenced sample consisted of blood. CDR3 sequence reads: CASSYGTGGMNTEAFF. CDR3 nucleotides: TGTGCCAGCAGCTACGGGACGGGGGGAATGAACACTGAAGCTTTCTTT.